The rows below give T cell receptor beta chains drawn from one sample of a study of blood T cell repertoires in COVID-19. Data came from immunoSEQ multiplex PCR; TCRdb stores just in-frame clones and leaves some out. The repertoire holds around 160,000 clones, with 80% to 90% as singletons. The specimen sequenced was peripheral blood. All receptors derive from a man aged 55 to 69 with acute or convalescent COVID-19. Both conserved end residues are part of each CDR3. Each record gives: J gene, V gene, D gene, clone size, CDR3 DNA, CDR3 protein. The D gene is left open where the match is weak. The listing skips clone size in some rows; elsewhere it reads once, few, many or a size class.

j_gene: TRBJ2-1; v_gene: TRBV19; d_gene: TRBD1; abundance: -; CDR3nt: TGTGCCAGTAAGGGACAGGGGGCAGCCAATGAGCAGTTCTTC; CDR3aa: CASKGQGAANEQFF
j_gene: TRBJ1-1; v_gene: TRBV18; d_gene: TRBD1; abundance: once; CDR3nt: TGTGCCAGCTCGGACAGGGTTAATGCTGAAGCTTTCTTT; CDR3aa: CASSDRVNAEAFF
j_gene: TRBJ2-6; v_gene: TRBV3-1/TRBV3-2; d_gene: -; abundance: -; CDR3nt: TGTGCCAGCAGCCAAGTCCAGGTTCGTGGGGCCAACGTCCTGACTTTC; CDR3aa: CASSQVQVRGANVLTF
j_gene: TRBJ2-3; v_gene: TRBV2; d_gene: TRBD1; abundance: few; CDR3nt: TGTGCCAGCAGCCCTGACAGGGCCACAGATACGCAGTATTTT; CDR3aa: CASSPDRATDTQYF
j_gene: TRBJ1-2; v_gene: TRBV19; d_gene: -; abundance: once; CDR3nt: TGTGCCAGTAGTATGCAACAGGCTAACTATGGCTACACCTTC; CDR3aa: CASSMQQANYGYTF
j_gene: TRBJ2-7; v_gene: TRBV5-1; d_gene: TRBD2; abundance: -; CDR3nt: TGCGCCAGCAGCAATTTGGGGGAGGGCCGGTACGAGCAGTACTTC; CDR3aa: CASSNLGEGRYEQYF
j_gene: TRBJ1-4; v_gene: TRBV2; d_gene: -; abundance: few; CDR3nt: TGTGCCAGCAGTGGAGCCAGGACAACTAATGAAAAACTGTTTTTT; CDR3aa: CASSGARTTNEKLFF
j_gene: TRBJ2-3; v_gene: TRBV6-4; d_gene: -; abundance: -; CDR3nt: TGTGCCAGCTCCAGGGGGGTATACAGCACAGATACGCAGTATTTT; CDR3aa: CASSRGVYSTDTQYF
j_gene: TRBJ1-1; v_gene: TRBV4-1; d_gene: TRBD1; abundance: -; CDR3nt: TGCGCCAGCAGCCGCGCGGGACAGGGGAACACTGAAGCTTTCTTT; CDR3aa: CASSRAGQGNTEAFF
j_gene: TRBJ2-1; v_gene: TRBV4-2; d_gene: TRBD2; abundance: -; CDR3nt: TGTGCCAGCAGCCAAGCCCTACCCGGGGGGTACAATGAGCAGTTCTTC; CDR3aa: CASSQALPGGYNEQFF
j_gene: TRBJ1-5; v_gene: TRBV24-1; d_gene: -; abundance: many; CDR3nt: TGTGCCACCAGTGATGAGACAGTTCCCCAGCATTTT; CDR3aa: CATSDETVPQHF
j_gene: TRBJ1-2; v_gene: TRBV5-5; d_gene: -; abundance: -; CDR3nt: TGTGCCAGCAGCTTGTTACAGGTTGATGGCTACACCTTC; CDR3aa: CASSLLQVDGYTF
j_gene: TRBJ1-1; v_gene: TRBV3-1/TRBV3-2; d_gene: TRBD1; abundance: -; CDR3nt: TGTGCCAGCAGCCAATGGACAGGGGACACTGAAGCTTTCTTT; CDR3aa: CASSQWTGDTEAFF
j_gene: TRBJ1-1; v_gene: TRBV27; d_gene: TRBD1; abundance: -; CDR3nt: TGTGCCAGCAGTCGCCTGACAGGGGTCTCTGAAGCTTTCTTT; CDR3aa: CASSRLTGVSEAFF
j_gene: TRBJ2-7; v_gene: TRBV30; d_gene: -; abundance: -; CDR3nt: TGTGCCTGGAGTTTGGACAGTTACTACGAGCAGTACTTC; CDR3aa: CAWSLDSYYEQYF
j_gene: TRBJ1-2; v_gene: TRBV29-1; d_gene: TRBD1; abundance: -; CDR3nt: TGCAGCGTCTCACAGGGGGACTATGGCTACACCTTC; CDR3aa: CSVSQGDYGYTF
j_gene: TRBJ1-6; v_gene: TRBV29-1; d_gene: -; abundance: -; CDR3nt: TGCAGCGTTGAAGATGCGGGGAAGGCCCTCCACTTT; CDR3aa: CSVEDAGKALHF
j_gene: TRBJ2-5; v_gene: TRBV10-1; d_gene: -; abundance: -; CDR3nt: TGCGCCAGCAGTGAGGGCGGTCAAGAGACCCAGTACTTC; CDR3aa: CASSEGGQETQYF
j_gene: TRBJ1-1; v_gene: TRBV24-1; d_gene: -; abundance: -; CDR3nt: TGTGCCACCAGTGATGCACAGGGTGGGGACACTGAAGCTTTCTTT; CDR3aa: CATSDAQGGDTEAFF
j_gene: TRBJ1-5; v_gene: TRBV10-2; d_gene: TRBD1; abundance: -; CDR3nt: TGCGCCAGCAGTAGGACAGGGGTGTCTCAGCCCCAGCATTTT; CDR3aa: CASSRTGVSQPQHF
j_gene: TRBJ1-4; v_gene: TRBV27; d_gene: -; abundance: -; CDR3nt: TGTGCCAGCAGTTTGGCAGGGGTTGAAAAACTGTTTTTT; CDR3aa: CASSLAGVEKLFF
j_gene: TRBJ2-7; v_gene: TRBV5-1; d_gene: TRBD1; abundance: -; CDR3nt: TGCGCCAGCAGCCCGTCGGTAGGGGGACAGATCTACGAGCAGTACTTC; CDR3aa: CASSPSVGGQIYEQYF
j_gene: TRBJ2-5; v_gene: TRBV28; d_gene: -; abundance: -; CDR3nt: TGTGCCAGCAGCCCGGCCGGAGGGGTTTCTACCCAGTACTTC; CDR3aa: CASSPAGGVSTQYF
j_gene: TRBJ1-6; v_gene: TRBV19; d_gene: -; abundance: -; CDR3nt: TGTGCCAGTAGAAAGGCGGGAGGATCACCCCTCCACTTT; CDR3aa: CASRKAGGSPLHF
j_gene: TRBJ2-5; v_gene: TRBV24-1; d_gene: -; abundance: -; CDR3nt: TGTGCCACCAGTGATTCCGCAGGGGTAGGAGAGACCCAGTACTTC; CDR3aa: CATSDSAGVGETQYF
j_gene: TRBJ1-5; v_gene: TRBV6-4; d_gene: -; abundance: -; CDR3nt: TGTGCCAGCAGTGTTTCGGGGGGTCCCTTAATTTGTAGCAATCAGCCCCAGCATTTT; CDR3aa: CASSVSGGPLICSNQPQHF
j_gene: TRBJ1-2; v_gene: TRBV30; d_gene: TRBD1; abundance: -; CDR3nt: TGTGCCTGGAACCAGGGGGCGCGGGTCTATGGCTACACCTTC; CDR3aa: CAWNQGARVYGYTF
j_gene: TRBJ2-2; v_gene: TRBV18; d_gene: -; abundance: -; CDR3nt: TGTGCCAGCTCCCCGGACAGGAACACCGGGGAGCTGTTTTTT; CDR3aa: CASSPDRNTGELFF
j_gene: TRBJ2-7; v_gene: TRBV4-1; d_gene: -; abundance: -; CDR3nt: TGCGCCAGCAGCCACCCTACCAGGAAGGCCTACGAGCAGTACTTC; CDR3aa: CASSHPTRKAYEQYF
j_gene: TRBJ1-1; v_gene: TRBV16; d_gene: -; abundance: -; CDR3nt: TGTGCCAGCAGCACTTATGGTGAAGCTTTCTTT; CDR3aa: CASSTYGEAFF
j_gene: TRBJ1-1; v_gene: TRBV18; d_gene: -; abundance: -; CDR3nt: TGTGCCAGCTCACTTAATGCCCCCAGATTGAACACTGAAGCTTTCTTT; CDR3aa: CASSLNAPRLNTEAFF
j_gene: TRBJ1-5; v_gene: TRBV5-1; d_gene: TRBD1; abundance: once; CDR3nt: TGCGCCAGCAGTACAGGGGTCAGGGAAAGCAATCAGCCCCAGCATTTT; CDR3aa: CASSTGVRESNQPQHF
j_gene: TRBJ2-7; v_gene: TRBV5-1; d_gene: TRBD2; abundance: -; CDR3nt: TGCGCCAGCGGCGGTGGGGGGGTGGACGCCTACGAGCAGTACTTC; CDR3aa: CASGGGGVDAYEQYF
j_gene: TRBJ2-2; v_gene: TRBV2; d_gene: -; abundance: -; CDR3nt: TGTGCCAGCAGTGCAACTGCCACCGGGGAGCTGTTTTTT; CDR3aa: CASSATATGELFF
j_gene: TRBJ2-1; v_gene: TRBV27; d_gene: TRBD1; abundance: once; CDR3nt: TGTGCCAGCAGTTCCATGGACAGGGGATCGGGGCAGTTCTTC; CDR3aa: CASSSMDRGSGQFF